The T cell receptor (beta chain) described here comes from a study of T cells in Graves' hyperthyroidism and ophthalmopathy (dated by TCRdb to 2018 to 2020). In terms of the full investigation: Peripheral blood samples were taken at initial diagnosis, before any treatment was given. A discovery cohort of about 100 patients, approximately 45 with Graves' ophthalmopathy and more than 55 with stable Graves' hyperthyroidism, was used to find distinguishing TCR V-J signatures. Prospective prediction of ophthalmopathy was tested in an independent validation cohort of some 19 hyperthyroidism patients and 17 patients who later progressed to ophthalmopathy. For training and testing, the roughly 97 patients in the discovery cohort were randomly divided in a 7:3 ratio. The study also compared thyroid tissue and blood T-cell repertoires from 6 or 7 Graves' hyperthyroidism patients. Once sampling was done, hyperthyroidism patients were given methimazole at a starting dose of 30 mg daily, whereas ophthalmopathy patients were given high-dose intravenous methylprednisolone. TCR Vbeta CDR3 sequencing of 120 to 150 peripheral blood samples (roughly 41 ophthalmopathy, over 70 hyperthyroidism and roughly 17 progressor patients) is reported in the paper. Summary of the overall study and its limitations: During validation, the model predicted progression to ophthalmopathy a median of around 6 months ahead of onset, with roughly 65% sensitivity and 72.22% specificity. Sample size was not statistically predetermined, and blinding of investigators to group allocation was not performed. Most expanded thyroid clonotypes (frequency above 0.001) were also found in blood, which suggests that blood repertoires may mirror thyroid immune responses. Ophthalmopathy was separated from stable hyperthyroidism by a 13 V-J signature model, with 85% to 90% sensitivity and 81% to 83% specificity obtained in cross-validation and 80%/75% obtained in testing.

Graves' hyperthyroidism was defined as stable when no progression to ophthalmopathy occurred over 18 months of follow-up. Hyperthyroidism patients were newly diagnosed, had a disease duration of under 2 months, and were aged 18 to 65 years. Exclusion was applied to patients with uncontrolled infections, other autoimmune diseases, pregnancy or lactation. Diagnoses were established on the basis of clinical symptoms, serum thyroxine and TRAb, thyroid ultrasound, and orbital computed tomography. PBMCs were separated from 10 ml of fresh peripheral blood using Ficoll-Paque density gradient centrifugation. Trizol reagent was used to extract total RNA, and RNA quality was then checked on an Agilent 2100 Bioanalyzer. Amplification of TCR beta CDR3 regions was carried out from RNA transcripts. The first round of RT-PCR for the TCR CDR3 was performed with the HTBI primer set and the Qiagen OneStep RT-PCR kit. The libraries were constructed in a second round of multiplex PCR and then size-selected and purified. The libraries were sequenced on an Illumina HiSeq2000 using paired-end 100 bp reads. On the authors' methods: SOAPnuke was used to process the raw data, with reads discarded if the reads contained adapters or uncalled bases, had a mean Phred below 15, or lacked an exact constant-primer or identifier match. High-quality paired reads were merged using COPE v1.2.5, and each unique nucleotide sequence was defined as a clonotype. Clonotypes were aligned to IMGT TRBV, TRBD and TRBJ reference segments using MiTCR v1.1. Only V-J combinations with frequency above 0.0001, covering 99.2% of repertoires, were analysed. The TCS score was defined as F50 (clonal expansion) divided by E x V (chaos), with BLOSUM62-based TCRdist calculated between CDR3 peptides within each V-J. Welch's t-statistics and random forest reduced several hundred V-J features to around 14, which were used in a naive Bayes classifier (R e1071). TCRdb trimmed the raw reads at Q25, called clones with MiXCR and kept productive beta chains. For every CDR3 protein sequence, its rows merge into one entry that carries the most common genes and DNA. TCRdb's processing, not the authors' own work, is the source of the V and J calls. For this sample there are hundreds of thousands of distinct CDR3 sequences; 14% appear just once. The ten largest clones capture roughly a tenth of the sample.

This clonotype showed up many times. There is no known antigen for this receptor. The record has no base qualities; no much larger clone is one base away. Between the V and J ends, shortened by 2 bases and 2 bases respectively, the junction contains 9 bases. Spanning cysteine to phenylalanine, the CDR3 consists of 14 amino acids. The sequence is cut down to CDR3 DNA, 42 bases in frame from base 1. Reading the germline V gene gives CDR1 SNHLY and CDR2 FYNNEI. This TCR came from a woman in her late teens or twenties with Graves' hyperthyroidism. The sequenced sample was blood. The chain uses TRBV2 and TRBJ2-5, with TRBD2 as a weak D call on 6 bases. The base sequence is TGTGCCAGCAGTGAAATACGGGGGCAAGAGACCCAGTACTTC. The encoded protein is CASSEIRGQETQYF.